The 11 T cell receptor beta chains listed next were all sequenced from one sample in a study of cytomegalovirus exposure and HLA in healthy donors. The PCR ran on 60 Vbeta and 13 Jbeta primers. Clones were read by immunoSEQ multiplex PCR, and TCRdb kept only the in-frame ones, dropping some. The sample has nearly 300,000 clones, 86% seen once. The source material was PBMCs. The source of these receptors is a man aged 40-49 years in good health and CMV-seropositive.

The CDR3 spells CASSYDGGVNTEAFF. CDR3 coding DNA: TGTGCCAGCAGTTACGATGGGGGCGTGAACACTGAAGCTTTCTTT. The rearrangement links TRBV6-5 to TRBJ1-1; D possibly corresponds to TRBD1 (6 bases). The germline V gene has CDR1 MNHEY and CDR2 SVGAGI. V was trimmed by 2 bases and J by 0 bases, leaving 10 bases between them. CDR3 length: 15 amino acids.

This chain connects TRBV5-1 to TRBJ2-1, with no clear D. There are 15 residues in the CDR3. Germline values: CDR1 SGHRS, CDR2 YFSETQ. The ends were cut back, 0 bases at V and 0 bases at J, with 7 bases in the middle. The CDR3 reads CASSLDLYSYNEQFF. CDR3 bases: TGCGCCAGCAGCTTGGATCTCTACTCCTACAATGAGCAGTTCTTC.

V and J are TRBV9 and TRBJ1-2, with D maybe TRBD1 (6 bases). From germline, CDR1 is SGDLS and CDR2 YYNGEE. Deletions cut 3 bases from V and 7 bases from J, with 19 bases between. CDR3 length: 15 residues. In DNA, the CDR3 is TGTGCCAGCAGCGCAGTGGAGGGGGGGGTGGGTGGCTACACCTTC. It yields the protein CASSAVEGGVGGYTF.

The chain combines TRBV14 with TRBJ2-1; D may be TRBD2 (5 bases). There are 14 residues in the CDR3. The germline V and J ends were trimmed by 3 bases and 4 bases, with 10 bases remaining between them. Germline CDR1 SGHDN, CDR2 FVKESK. CDR3 residues: CASSHSDWYNEQFF. The DNA for the CDR3 is TGTGCCAGCAGCCACTCGGACTGGTACAATGAGCAGTTCTTC.

The chain links TRBV4-1 to TRBJ2-2, with 11 positions matching TRBD2. The V gene end was trimmed by 0 bases and the J gene end by 1 base; junction bases not matched to a gene: 4. CDR1 is MGHRA and CDR2 is YSYEKL in the germline V gene. The CDR3 loop spans 18 amino acids. CDR3 residues: CASSQDVLAGGNTGELFF. The CDR3 nucleotides are TGCGCCAGCAGCCAAGATGTGCTAGCGGGAGGGAACACCGGGGAGCTGTTTTTT.

This clone was recorded a few times. No conserved phenylalanine or tryptophan ends this CDR3, so it is likely a read error. No DNA is shown, since the ends of the CDR3 on it are uncertain; the CDR3 is the one TCRdb lists. The J gene is TRBJ1-4, the V gene TRBV5-4; the DNA was not used to check the table's D call, TRBD1. Including both end residues, the CDR3 is 12 amino acids long. Germline V CDR1 and CDR2: SGHNT, YYREEE (reference sequence). The CDR3 here is CASSRGTGGRVA.

The gene calls are TRBV18 and TRBJ2-2; 10 nucleotides agree with TRBD1. Germline CDR1 and CDR2: KGHSH and LQKENI. There are 18 residues in the CDR3. V shed 6 bases, J shed 7 bases, and the junction held 17 bases outside the gene matches. The CDR3 region has the DNA TGTGCCAGCTCCTACGTTGTCTACAGGACAGGGGGAAACGGGGAGCTGTTTTTT. Translation: CASSYVVYRTGGNGELFF. The variable domain in full, with the rest retrieved from reference TRBV18 and TRBJ2-2, is NAGVMQNPRHLVRRRGQEARLRCSPMKGHSHVYWYRQLPEEGLKFMVYLQKENIIDESGMPKERFSAEFPKEGPSILRIQQVVRGDSAAYFCASSYVVYRTGGNGELFFGEGSRLTVL.

J is TRBJ2-5 and V is TRBV19; tentatively, D is TRBD1 (5 bases). V was pared by 1 base and J by 6 bases, with 9 bases between. Per the germline V gene, CDR1 is LNHDA and CDR2 is SQIVND (reference sequence). This CDR3 has 13 amino acids. The CDR3 loop is CASSIGQPQTQYF. The CDR3 nucleotides are TGTGCCAGTAGTATAGGACAGCCCCAGACCCAGTACTTC.

This clone was counted a few times. The rearrangement uses TRBV15 and TRBJ2-7; 7 nucleotides agree with TRBD2. CDR1 is LNHNV and CDR2 is YYDKDF in the germline V gene (reference sequence). This CDR3 has 15 residues. V shed 1 base, J shed 0 bases, and the junction held 3 bases outside the gene matches. The CDR3 here is CATSRGGGTSYEQYF. As DNA, the CDR3 is TGTGCCACCAGCAGAGGGGGGGGGACCTCCTACGAGCAGTACTTC.

The chain uses TRBV6-6 and TRBJ1-2; D is unresolved. This CDR3 region has 13 residues. Trimming left V 6 bases short and J 3 bases short, with 11 bases between. Germline CDR1 reads MNHNY; CDR2 reads SVGAGI (reference sequence). CDR3 in amino acids: CASRTQLDYGYTF. The DNA of the CDR3 is TGTGCCAGCAGGACACAACTGGACTATGGCTACACCTTC.

This clone was seen a few times. This rearrangement joins TRBV5-4 to TRBJ1-2; D is undetermined. The CDR3 totals 14 residues. Trimming shortened V by 4 bases and J by 5 bases, and 15 bases separated the two germline ends. From germline, CDR1 is SGHNT and CDR2 YYREEE (reference sequence). As DNA, the CDR3 is TGTGCCAGCAGCGCAACGGGGTCTCGGTATGGCTACACCTTC. It translates to CASSATGSRYGYTF.